This TCR beta chain was captured in a study of blood T cell repertoires in COVID-19. Study information: Material from acute and convalescent COVID-19 was sourced from the United States, Italy and Spain. From T cells, B-cell-depleted T cells, or PBMCs came the material, which was cDNA or gDNA.

Per the original data handling: Using reference gene primer amplification, nucleated cell counts were estimated. Profiled with immunoSEQ multiplex PCR; TCRdb holds only in-frame clones, not every one. V, J and clone size reflect that table, while D and trimming were determined from the DNA. The data show around 12,000 clones, over 75% seen once. This receptor was taken from a man older than 75 with acute or convalescent COVID-19. The source material was peripheral blood.

Here the CDR3 reads CASSLARGVTDTQYF. The CDR3 DNA sequence: TGTGCCAGCAGCTTAGCCAGGGGGGTTACAGATACGCAGTATTTT. The rearrangement uses TRBV7-6 and TRBJ2-3; D is possibly TRBD1 (7 bases). The CDR3 consists of 15 residues. The V end was cut by 0 bases, the J end by 3 bases, with 10 bases between. Per the germline V gene, CDR1 is SGHVS and CDR2 is FNYEAQ.